The following is a T cell receptor beta chain sequence with its context. This sample stems from a study of OX40 agonist ivuxolimab in advanced cancers. Only in-frame clones appear in the TCRdb table, and some are missing; sequencing was by immunoSEQ multiplex PCR. The sample holds about 80,000 clones; roughly 86% are singletons and the top ten take roughly 25%. J was trimmed by 4 bases and V by 8 bases; bases with no gene match: 6. Germline lookup yields CDR1 MNHNS and CDR2 SASEGT. The CDR3 has 13 amino acids. The specimen was CD4+ or CD8+ T cells sorted from blood, collected in a trial of the OX40 agonist ivuxolimab. The sequence derives from an adult with an advanced solid tumor such as melanoma, head and neck, liver or kidney cancer. V usage is TRBV6-1 and J usage is TRBJ1-1; TRBD1 agrees at 8 bases. CDR3 nucleotide sequence: TGTGCCAGCGGGTGGACAGGGCTCACTGAAGCTTTCTTT. It is translated as CASGWTGLTEAFF.